This is a list of T cell receptor beta chains from one sample in a study of blood T cell repertoires in COVID-19. Clones were read by immunoSEQ multiplex PCR, and TCRdb kept only the in-frame ones, dropping some. The sample contains around 240,000 clones, approximately 80% of which appear only once. Sequencing was carried out using peripheral blood. These receptors were collected from a woman in her 50s with acute or convalescent COVID-19. CDR3s include the opening cysteine and the closing phenylalanine or tryptophan. Each record gives: CDR3 DNA, CDR3 protein, clone size, D gene, J gene, V gene. The D gene is left open where the match is weak. Expanded clones are given a class, and other clones once, few, many or no size at all.

DNA: TGTGCCAGCAGCCGGGACTTACCGCTCCCCTTACGTAATTCACCCCTCCACTTT
CDR3: CASSRDLPLPLRNSPLHF
size: .
D: .
J: TRBJ1-6
V: TRBV3-1/TRBV3-2

DNA: TGTGCCTGGAGGGATCAGGGGGGCAATTCACCCCTCCACTTT
CDR3: CAWRDQGGNSPLHF
size: .
D: TRBD1
J: TRBJ1-6
V: TRBV30

DNA: TGTGCCAGCAGCTTAGCGCTTTTAGAGAGCTCCTATAATTCACCCCTCCACTTT
CDR3: CASSLALLESSYNSPLHF
size: .
D: .
J: TRBJ1-6
V: TRBV7-2

DNA: TGTGCCAGCAGCGTAGTGCCGGGAGGGAGTACCAATGAGCAGTTCTTC
CDR3: CASSVVPGGSTNEQFF
size: .
D: TRBD2
J: TRBJ2-1
V: TRBV9

DNA: TGCAGTGCTAGAAGTCCGGGGGAGCAGTACTTC
CDR3: CSARSPGEQYF
size: .
D: .
J: TRBJ2-7
V: TRBV20-1

DNA: TGTGCCAGCAGCTTTTCGGGGAGGGAGACCCAGTACTTC
CDR3: CASSFSGRETQYF
size: .
D: .
J: TRBJ2-5
V: TRBV5-8

DNA: TGTGCCAGCAGCCAAGACTACGTCTCTGGAAACACCATATATTTT
CDR3: CASSQDYVSGNTIYF
size: .
D: .
J: TRBJ1-3
V: TRBV4-2

DNA: TGTGCCAGCAGTGCGACTAGCGGGAGCCACTACGAGCAGTACTTC
CDR3: CASSATSGSHYEQYF
size: .
D: TRBD2
J: TRBJ2-7
V: TRBV4-2

DNA: TGTGCCAGCTCACCAACTAGCGGGCAAGAGACCCAGTACTTC
CDR3: CASSPTSGQETQYF
size: .
D: TRBD2
J: TRBJ2-5
V: TRBV18

DNA: TGTGCCAGCAGCTGGGGCGTGGGGGGGAGGTACGAGCAGTACTTC
CDR3: CASSWGVGGRYEQYF
size: .
D: TRBD2
J: TRBJ2-7
V: TRBV5-4

DNA: TGCGCCAGCAGCTTGGGGCAGATGCTGAACACTGAAGCTTTCTTT
CDR3: CASSLGQMLNTEAFF
size: few
D: .
J: TRBJ1-1
V: TRBV5-1

DNA: TGTGCCAGCGGCCCCGCGGCGGGGGAATCCAGAGCTTTCTTT
CDR3: CASGPAAGESRAFF
size: .
D: .
J: TRBJ1-1
V: TRBV6-2/TRBV6-3

DNA: TGTGCCAGCAGTCTTACTCAGGGTTTTGTGGAGCAGTACTTC
CDR3: CASSLTQGFVEQYF
size: few
D: .
J: TRBJ2-7
V: TRBV28

DNA: TGCGCCAGCAGGCGGGGGCAGATCAACACCGGGGAGCTGTTTTTT
CDR3: CASRRGQINTGELFF
size: .
D: .
J: TRBJ2-2
V: TRBV5-1

DNA: TGTGCCAGCAGCTTAGTCCCAGGGGATAATTCACCCCTCCACTTT
CDR3: CASSLVPGDNSPLHF
size: .
D: .
J: TRBJ1-6
V: TRBV7-3

DNA: TGTGCCAGCAGCACAGGGTCAGATACGCAGTATTTT
CDR3: CASSTGSDTQYF
size: .
D: .
J: TRBJ2-3
V: TRBV6-2/TRBV6-3

DNA: TGCGCCAGCAGCCAAGGGACAGGGAATGAAAAACTGTTTTTT
CDR3: CASSQGTGNEKLFF
size: .
D: TRBD1
J: TRBJ1-4
V: TRBV5-1

DNA: TGTGCCAGCAGCCAGCAGGCAGGGGCAGGTTCACCCCTCCACTTT
CDR3: CASSQQAGAGSPLHF
size: .
D: .
J: TRBJ1-6
V: TRBV3-1/TRBV3-2

DNA: TGTGCCAGCGAGGACTGGAACTATGGCTACACCTTC
CDR3: CASEDWNYGYTF
size: .
D: .
J: TRBJ1-2
V: TRBV2

DNA: TGTGCCAGCAGTTCCCGGGGACAGACCTTTTTCTATGGCTACACCTTC
CDR3: CASSSRGQTFFYGYTF
size: .
D: TRBD1
J: TRBJ1-2
V: TRBV6-2/TRBV6-3

DNA: TGTGCCAGCAGTCTCTATGGAGGTTCTGGAAACACCATATATTTT
CDR3: CASSLYGGSGNTIYF
size: .
D: .
J: TRBJ1-3
V: TRBV27

DNA: TGTGCCATCAGCGCCGATAGGGGGCTCTCCTACGAGCAGTACTTC
CDR3: CAISADRGLSYEQYF
size: once
D: TRBD1
J: TRBJ2-7
V: TRBV10-3

DNA: TGTGCCAGCAGCCAAGGGGCTCGTGGGTCGATAGCCAAAAACATTCAGTACTTC
CDR3: CASSQGARGSIAKNIQYF
size: .
D: .
J: TRBJ2-4
V: TRBV3-1/TRBV3-2

DNA: TGTGCCAGCAGCCCCCGGACTAGCGGGGGGTTACTTAACACCGGGGAGCTGTTTTTT
CDR3: CASSPRTSGGLLNTGELFF
size: .
D: TRBD2
J: TRBJ2-2
V: TRBV7-2

DNA: TGCAGTGCAGACAGCTATGGCTACACCTTC
CDR3: CSADSYGYTF
size: once
D: .
J: TRBJ1-2
V: TRBV20-1

DNA: TGTGCCAGCAGCGAGGACAGGGGGAGAGGGAATGAGCAGTTCTTC
CDR3: CASSEDRGRGNEQFF
size: .
D: TRBD1
J: TRBJ2-1
V: TRBV7-3

DNA: TGTGCCAGCAGGCCGACTAGCGGGAGTGGCGTTGAGCAGTTCTTC
CDR3: CASRPTSGSGVEQFF
size: .
D: TRBD2
J: TRBJ2-1
V: TRBV6-5

DNA: TGTGCCAGCAGTTCGACACCTACTGCCCAGTATTTT
CDR3: CASSSTPTAQYF
size: once
D: .
J: TRBJ2-3
V: TRBV28

DNA: TGTGCCAGCAGTCCCCGTAACACTGAAGCTTTCTTT
CDR3: CASSPRNTEAFF
size: .
D: .
J: TRBJ1-1
V: TRBV6-5

DNA: TGTGCCAGCAGCCAAGATCGAGACAGATACAATGAGCAGTTCTTC
CDR3: CASSQDRDRYNEQFF
size: .
D: .
J: TRBJ2-1
V: TRBV4-2

DNA: TGCAGCGTTCAATCAGGGGTCACGAACACTGAAGCTTTCTTT
CDR3: CSVQSGVTNTEAFF
size: .
D: .
J: TRBJ1-1
V: TRBV29-1

DNA: TGTGCCAGCAGCCTCCGGCGGGGCACAGATACGCAGTATTTT
CDR3: CASSLRRGTDTQYF
size: .
D: .
J: TRBJ2-3
V: TRBV11-3

DNA: TGTGCCAGCAGTTTTTCGGGGGCCAACGTCCTGACTTTC
CDR3: CASSFSGANVLTF
size: .
D: .
J: TRBJ2-6
V: TRBV27

DNA: TGTGCCAGCAGCCTTAAAACCGGGACAGGGGCTACCGGGGAGCTGTTTTTT
CDR3: CASSLKTGTGATGELFF
size: .
D: TRBD1
J: TRBJ2-2
V: TRBV7-9

DNA: TGTGCCAGCAGCTTAGACCCCGGGACAGGGGATGGCTACACCTTC
CDR3: CASSLDPGTGDGYTF
size: .
D: TRBD1
J: TRBJ1-2
V: TRBV7-9

DNA: TGTGCCAGCAGCCAAGGGACTAGCGGCGATGAGCAGTTCTTC
CDR3: CASSQGTSGDEQFF
size: .
D: TRBD2
J: TRBJ2-1
V: TRBV4-2

DNA: TGTGCCAGCAGCTCACAGCGGGGGGCCACAGATACGCAGTATTTT
CDR3: CASSSQRGATDTQYF
size: .
D: TRBD2
J: TRBJ2-3
V: TRBV7-9

DNA: TGCGCCAGCAGCATCCGGGACAGGGCCCTCTATGGCTACACCTTC
CDR3: CASSIRDRALYGYTF
size: few
D: TRBD1
J: TRBJ1-2
V: TRBV5-1

DNA: TGTGCCAGTAGACCCGGGACAGGGACCCACAATGAGCAGTTCTTC
CDR3: CASRPGTGTHNEQFF
size: few
D: TRBD1
J: TRBJ2-1
V: TRBV19

DNA: TGTGCCAGCTCACCCCAGGGACAGATGAACACTGAAGCTTTCTTT
CDR3: CASSPQGQMNTEAFF
size: .
D: TRBD1
J: TRBJ1-1
V: TRBV18